A selection of T cell receptor beta chains follows, all from one sample in a study of beta chain features in type 1 diabetes. The repertoire was sequenced with immunoSEQ multiplex PCR; TCRdb's copy has only in-frame clones and lacks some. The table includes 160,000 or so clones, 11% detected once. Sequencing used central memory CD4+ T cells from blood. These receptors were taken from a young man in good health. The CDR3 runs from the conserved cysteine through the conserved F or W. Fields, in order: J gene, V gene, clone size, D gene, CDR3 DNA, CDR3 protein. The D gene is left open where the match is weak. Clone size is shown for a subset of rows, as once, few, many or a class of expanded clone.

j_gene: TRBJ2-7; v_gene: TRBV4-3; abundance: .; d_gene: .; CDR3nt: TGCGCCAGCAGCCAAGGGCAGGGGTCCTACGAGCAGTACTTC; CDR3aa: CASSQGQGSYEQYF
j_gene: TRBJ2-7; v_gene: TRBV6-6; abundance: .; d_gene: .; CDR3nt: TGTGCCAGCAGTCCGCACTTACAGGGTTACGAGCAGTACTTC; CDR3aa: CASSPHLQGYEQYF
j_gene: TRBJ2-2; v_gene: TRBV7-9; abundance: .; d_gene: .; CDR3nt: TGTGCCAGCAGCGCCAAGAGGAGGGTTAGCACCGGGGAGCTGTTTTTT; CDR3aa: CASSAKRRVSTGELFF
j_gene: TRBJ2-5; v_gene: TRBV9; abundance: .; d_gene: .; CDR3nt: TGTGCCAGCAGCGTAGTGAAAGGGGGTAATATTGGGCAAGAGACCCAGTACTTC; CDR3aa: CASSVVKGGNIGQETQYF
j_gene: TRBJ2-7; v_gene: TRBV4-2; abundance: .; d_gene: .; CDR3nt: TGTGCCAGCCCCCGCTCCTACGAGCAGTACTTC; CDR3aa: CASPRSYEQYF
j_gene: TRBJ1-1; v_gene: TRBV29-1; abundance: many; d_gene: .; CDR3nt: TGCAGCACTCCAGGGTACACTGAAGCTTTCTTT; CDR3aa: CSTPGYTEAFF
j_gene: TRBJ2-1; v_gene: TRBV2; abundance: few; d_gene: .; CDR3nt: TGTGCCAGCAGTGACCCGGGACTCGTTGAGCAGTTCTTC; CDR3aa: CASSDPGLVEQFF
j_gene: TRBJ2-5; v_gene: TRBV11-2; abundance: .; d_gene: TRBD1; CDR3nt: TGTGCCAGCAGCTTAGCGGGACAGGGGGCCGAGACCCAGTACTTC; CDR3aa: CASSLAGQGAETQYF
j_gene: TRBJ2-3; v_gene: TRBV4-2; abundance: few; d_gene: TRBD2; CDR3nt: TGTGCCAGCAGCCCCTTAGCGGGACCCACAGATACGCAGTATTTT; CDR3aa: CASSPLAGPTDTQYF
j_gene: TRBJ1-6; v_gene: TRBV7-9; abundance: few; d_gene: TRBD1; CDR3nt: TGTGCCAGCAGCCAAGACAGGGGGGAAAATAATTCACCCCTCCACTTT; CDR3aa: CASSQDRGENNSPLHF
j_gene: TRBJ2-3; v_gene: TRBV5-6; abundance: .; d_gene: TRBD2; CDR3nt: TGTGCCAGCAGAACTCTCGGGAGGAGCACTAGCACAGATACGCAGTATTTT; CDR3aa: CASRTLGRSTSTDTQYF
j_gene: TRBJ1-2; v_gene: TRBV28; abundance: .; d_gene: .; CDR3nt: TGTGCCAGCAGCTCCAGGGTTGGCTACACCTTC; CDR3aa: CASSSRVGYTF
j_gene: TRBJ1-1; v_gene: TRBV29-1; abundance: .; d_gene: .; CDR3nt: TGCAGCGTCCTAGGGGGGAGGAACACTGAAGCTTTCTTT; CDR3aa: CSVLGGRNTEAFF
j_gene: TRBJ1-5; v_gene: TRBV7-2; abundance: few; d_gene: .; CDR3nt: TGTGCCAGCAGCTTACAGGGGTGGGGCAATCAGCCCCAGCATTTT; CDR3aa: CASSLQGWGNQPQHF
j_gene: TRBJ1-6; v_gene: TRBV7-2; abundance: .; d_gene: .; CDR3nt: TGTGCCAGCAGCTTTATGGAGCGGCAGGGGAAATCACCCCTCCACTTT; CDR3aa: CASSFMERQGKSPLHF
j_gene: TRBJ1-1; v_gene: TRBV7-2; abundance: .; d_gene: .; CDR3nt: TGTGCCAGCAGCAGCCAGGCGCGCCTTTCCACTGAAGCTTTCTTT; CDR3aa: CASSSQARLSTEAFF
j_gene: TRBJ1-1; v_gene: TRBV20-1; abundance: .; d_gene: .; CDR3nt: TGCAGTGCTAGAGATGTATTCGAAGCTTTCTTT; CDR3aa: CSARDVFEAFF
j_gene: TRBJ1-1; v_gene: TRBV15; abundance: .; d_gene: TRBD1; CDR3nt: TGTGCCACCAGCATTAACAGGGGAGGCACTGAAGCTTTCTTT; CDR3aa: CATSINRGGTEAFF
j_gene: TRBJ1-6; v_gene: TRBV7-2; abundance: few; d_gene: .; CDR3nt: TGTGCCAGCAGCTTTGCCCGGAGAGGGGATTCACCCCTCCACTTT; CDR3aa: CASSFARRGDSPLHF
j_gene: TRBJ1-5; v_gene: TRBV2; abundance: few; d_gene: .; CDR3nt: TGTGCCAGCAGTGACAGGGGTCCGCTTCAGCCCCAGCATTTT; CDR3aa: CASSDRGPLQPQHF
j_gene: TRBJ1-4; v_gene: TRBV10-3; abundance: .; d_gene: .; CDR3nt: TGTGCCATCAGTGAGAAGTCCAGCGGGGACGAAAAACTGTTTTTT; CDR3aa: CAISEKSSGDEKLFF
j_gene: TRBJ2-5; v_gene: TRBV7-9; abundance: few; d_gene: TRBD2; CDR3nt: TGTGCCAGCAGCTTAGGAGCTAGCGGGAGTCGAGGGGAGACCCAGTACTTC; CDR3aa: CASSLGASGSRGETQYF
j_gene: TRBJ2-6; v_gene: TRBV4-2; abundance: few; d_gene: .; CDR3nt: TGTGCCAGCAGCCAAGAATTCAGCTCTGGGGCCAACGTCCTGACTTTC; CDR3aa: CASSQEFSSGANVLTF
j_gene: TRBJ1-5; v_gene: TRBV7-2; abundance: .; d_gene: TRBD1; CDR3nt: TGTGCCAGCAGCGTAGGGACAGGGGGCTTCGGACCCCAGCATTTT; CDR3aa: CASSVGTGGFGPQHF
j_gene: TRBJ2-7; v_gene: TRBV5-1; abundance: .; d_gene: .; CDR3nt: TGCGCCAGCAGCGATCACTACGAGCAGTACTTC; CDR3aa: CASSDHYEQYF
j_gene: TRBJ2-1; v_gene: TRBV6-5; abundance: .; d_gene: TRBD1; CDR3nt: TGTGCCAGCAGTTACTCACACGGACAGGGGGCCAATGAGCAGTTCTTC; CDR3aa: CASSYSHGQGANEQFF
j_gene: TRBJ2-4; v_gene: TRBV14; abundance: .; d_gene: .; CDR3nt: TGTGCCAGCAGCCAATTAGTAGGATTCAAAAACATTCAGTACTTC; CDR3aa: CASSQLVGFKNIQYF
j_gene: TRBJ1-3; v_gene: TRBV7-8; abundance: many; d_gene: .; CDR3nt: TGTGCCAGCAGCTTAATAAGGCCTGGAAACACCATATATTTT; CDR3aa: CASSLIRPGNTIYF
j_gene: TRBJ2-5; v_gene: TRBV7-2; abundance: .; d_gene: .; CDR3nt: TGTGCCAGCAGCTTACGAGGCAGCGACCAAGAGACCCAGTACTTC; CDR3aa: CASSLRGSDQETQYF
j_gene: TRBJ2-1; v_gene: TRBV18; abundance: .; d_gene: .; CDR3nt: TGTGCCAGCTCACCACCGGTTGGCTCCGGTTACAATGAGCAGTTCTTC; CDR3aa: CASSPPVGSGYNEQFF
j_gene: TRBJ2-4; v_gene: TRBV5-4; abundance: few; d_gene: TRBD2; CDR3nt: TGTGCCAGCAGCTCGGCGGGAGGGCCAAACATTCAGTACTTC; CDR3aa: CASSSAGGPNIQYF
j_gene: TRBJ1-1; v_gene: TRBV5-1; abundance: few; d_gene: .; CDR3nt: TGCGCCAGCAGCGAAGACAGGAACACTGAAGCTTTCTTT; CDR3aa: CASSEDRNTEAFF
j_gene: TRBJ1-1; v_gene: TRBV29-1; abundance: .; d_gene: .; CDR3nt: TGCAGCGTTGGTCCCGCGGGGCAGGGGTCGAACACTGAAGCTTTCTTT; CDR3aa: CSVGPAGQGSNTEAFF